This TCR beta chain was recorded in a study of early T cells in non-severe SARS-CoV-2 infection. As for the study in general: Alpha and beta chains were unpaired, from unsorted whole-blood bulk RNA.

This clonotype was seen many times. Its target is unknown. cDNA molecules, individually, were tagged with unique molecular identifiers. TCRdb reprocessed the 5' RACE reads with MiXCR, giving one entry per CDR3 protein. Of 80,000 to 100,000 distinct CDR3 sequences listed, 13% to 15% were seen once; the top ten hold over 6.5%. Looked up from germline, CDR1 is MNHEY and CDR2 is SMNVEV (reference sequence). V lost 2 bases and J 2 bases, leaving 6 bases between the germline ends. The CDR3 consists of 14 residues. Study-level points and caveats: The matching step, a VDJdb search, favored anti-spike CD8 responses and missed private and CD4 specificities.

The chain couples TRBV27 to TRBJ2-2; the D gene is possibly TRBD1 (5 bases). Sequenced: whole blood. This TCR came from an adult who was a healthcare worker with PCR-confirmed SARS-CoV-2 infection or an uninfected control (not recorded which). The CDR3, as DNA: TGTGCCAGCAGTTTAAGGGGAAACACCGGGGAGCTGTTTTTT. Translating it yields CASSLRGNTGELFF.